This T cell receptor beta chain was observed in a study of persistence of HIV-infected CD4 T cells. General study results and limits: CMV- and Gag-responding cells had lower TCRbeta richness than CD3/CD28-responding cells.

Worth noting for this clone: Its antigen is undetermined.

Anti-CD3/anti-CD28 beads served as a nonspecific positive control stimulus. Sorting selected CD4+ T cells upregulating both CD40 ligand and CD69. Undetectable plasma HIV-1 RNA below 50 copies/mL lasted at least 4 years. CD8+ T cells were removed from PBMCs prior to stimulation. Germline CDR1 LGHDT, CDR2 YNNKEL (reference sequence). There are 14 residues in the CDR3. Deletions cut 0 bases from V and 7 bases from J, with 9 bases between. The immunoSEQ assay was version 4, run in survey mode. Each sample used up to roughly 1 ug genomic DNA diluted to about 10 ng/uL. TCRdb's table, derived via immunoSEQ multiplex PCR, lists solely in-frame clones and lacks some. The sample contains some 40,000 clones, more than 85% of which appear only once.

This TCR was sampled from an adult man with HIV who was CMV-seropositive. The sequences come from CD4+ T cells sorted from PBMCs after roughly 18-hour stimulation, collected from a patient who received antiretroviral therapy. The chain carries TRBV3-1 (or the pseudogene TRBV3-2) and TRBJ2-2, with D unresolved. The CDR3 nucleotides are TGTGCCAGCAGCCAAGATCCCCGAGGCGGGGAGCTGTTTTTT. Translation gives CASSQDPRGGELFF.